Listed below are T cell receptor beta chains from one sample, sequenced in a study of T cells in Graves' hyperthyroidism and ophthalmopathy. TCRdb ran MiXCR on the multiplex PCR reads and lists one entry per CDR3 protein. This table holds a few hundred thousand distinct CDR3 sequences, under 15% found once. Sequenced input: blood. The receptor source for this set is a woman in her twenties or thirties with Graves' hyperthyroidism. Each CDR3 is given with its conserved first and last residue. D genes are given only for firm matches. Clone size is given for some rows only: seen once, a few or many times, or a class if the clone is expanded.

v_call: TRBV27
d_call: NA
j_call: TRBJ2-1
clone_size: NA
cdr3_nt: TGTGCCAGCAGTCTCACCCTCCCAGGGGGCGGGAGTAATGAGCAGTTCTTC
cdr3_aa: CASSLTLPGGGSNEQFF

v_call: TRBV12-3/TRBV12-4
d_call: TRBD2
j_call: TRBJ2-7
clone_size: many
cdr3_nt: TGTGCCAGCAGTTTCGGGACTAGGGGGATGACCTACGAGCAGTACTTC
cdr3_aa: CASSFGTRGMTYEQYF

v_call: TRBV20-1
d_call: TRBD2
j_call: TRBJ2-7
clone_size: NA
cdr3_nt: TGCAGTGCAACCTGGTGGACTAGCGGGACGGGGGACGAGCAGTACTTC
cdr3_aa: CSATWWTSGTGDEQYF

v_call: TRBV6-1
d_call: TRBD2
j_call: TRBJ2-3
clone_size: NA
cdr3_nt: TGTGCCAGCAGTGAAGAAATAGCGGGAAAGGGGACAGATACGCAGTATTTT
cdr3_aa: CASSEEIAGKGTDTQYF

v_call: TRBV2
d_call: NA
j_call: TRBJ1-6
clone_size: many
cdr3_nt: TGTGCCAGCAGTGAAGCCCCCTCAGGTTCGCCCCTCCACTTT
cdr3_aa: CASSEAPSGSPLHF

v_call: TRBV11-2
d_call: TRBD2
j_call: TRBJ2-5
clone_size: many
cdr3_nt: TGTGCCAGCAGCTTAGTGGGGGGGGAGACCCAGTACTTC
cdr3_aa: CASSLVGGETQYF

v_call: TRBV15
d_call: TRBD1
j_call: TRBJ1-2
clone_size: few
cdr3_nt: TGTGCCACCGAGTCCTCAGACTACAGGGGGCGTCTCTATGGCTACACCTTC
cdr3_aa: CATESSDYRGRLYGYTF

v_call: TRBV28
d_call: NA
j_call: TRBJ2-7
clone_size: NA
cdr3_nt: TGTGCCAGCCGCAGGGGGGGGGCCGAAAGCTACGAGCAGTACTTC
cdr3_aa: CASRRGGAESYEQYF

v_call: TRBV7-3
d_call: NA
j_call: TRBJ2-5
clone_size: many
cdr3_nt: TGTGCCAGCAGCCTACACGGCGGGGCAGTCGGGGAGACCCAGTACTTC
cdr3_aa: CASSLHGGAVGETQYF

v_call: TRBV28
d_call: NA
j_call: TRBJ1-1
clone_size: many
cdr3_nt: TGTGCCAGCAGTTTAGGCGGGGCTGGAATAGAAGCTTTCTTT
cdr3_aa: CASSLGGAGIEAFF

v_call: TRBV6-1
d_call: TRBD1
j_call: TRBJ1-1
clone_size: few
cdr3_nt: TGTGCCAGCAGCGGGGGGGCCCGACAGGGGCCTAGGAACACTGAAGCTTTCTTT
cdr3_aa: CASSGGARQGPRNTEAFF

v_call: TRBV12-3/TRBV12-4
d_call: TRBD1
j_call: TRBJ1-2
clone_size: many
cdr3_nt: TGTGCCAGCAGATCCGGGACAGGGCTTGGCTACACCTTC
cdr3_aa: CASRSGTGLGYTF

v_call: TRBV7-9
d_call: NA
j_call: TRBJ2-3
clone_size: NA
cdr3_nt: TGTGCCAGCAGCTTGAGCCAGGGACGCGTTTCGGATACGCAGTATTTT
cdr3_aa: CASSLSQGRVSDTQYF

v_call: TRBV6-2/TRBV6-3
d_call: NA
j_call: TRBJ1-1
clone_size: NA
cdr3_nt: TGTGCCAGCAGTTACCCAGGATATTATGAAGCTTTCTTT
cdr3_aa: CASSYPGYYEAFF

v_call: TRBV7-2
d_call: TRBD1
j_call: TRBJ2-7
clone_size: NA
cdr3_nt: TGTGCCAGCAGGACGACAGGGACCTACGAGCAGTACTTC
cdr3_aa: CASRTTGTYEQYF

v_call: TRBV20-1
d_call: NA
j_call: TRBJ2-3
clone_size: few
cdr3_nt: TGCAGTGCTAGGAGAACAGGGAAAGATACGCAGTATTTT
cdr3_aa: CSARRTGKDTQYF

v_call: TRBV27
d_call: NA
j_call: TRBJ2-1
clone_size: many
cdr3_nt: TGTGCCAGCAGGAACCACCTAGCGATTGAGCAGTTCTTC
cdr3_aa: CASRNHLAIEQFF

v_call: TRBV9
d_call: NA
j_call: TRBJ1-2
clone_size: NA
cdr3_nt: TGTGCCAGCAGCGTAGGGAGCAGGGCTTATGGCTACACCTTC
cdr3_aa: CASSVGSRAYGYTF

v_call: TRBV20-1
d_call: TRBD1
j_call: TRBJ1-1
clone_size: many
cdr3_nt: TGCAGTGCAGGGGACAGGTGGGGTTTCACTGAAGCTTTCTTT
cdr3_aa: CSAGDRWGFTEAFF

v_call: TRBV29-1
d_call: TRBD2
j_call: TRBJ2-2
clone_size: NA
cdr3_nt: TGCAGCGTTGAACTAGCGGGCACCGGGTCTCGGTTTTTT
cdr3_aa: CSVELAGTGSRFF

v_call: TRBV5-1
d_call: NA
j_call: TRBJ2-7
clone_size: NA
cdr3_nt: TGCGCCAGCAGCTTGTCGTGGAGCTCCTACGAGCAGTACTTC
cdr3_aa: CASSLSWSSYEQYF

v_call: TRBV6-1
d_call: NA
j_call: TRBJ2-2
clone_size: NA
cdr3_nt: TGTGCCAGCAGTGAAGGGCCCGGGGCCGGGGAGCTGTTTTTT
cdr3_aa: CASSEGPGAGELFF

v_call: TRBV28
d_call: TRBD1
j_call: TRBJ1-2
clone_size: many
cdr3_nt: TGTGCCAGCAGCACGGGGGACAGGCCTAACTATGGCTACACCTTC
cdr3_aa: CASSTGDRPNYGYTF

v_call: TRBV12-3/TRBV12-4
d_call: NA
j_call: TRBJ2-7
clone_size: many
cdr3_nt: TGTGCCAGCTCCGAAACCGGACCGACAATCGAGCAGTACTTC
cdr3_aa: CASSETGPTIEQYF

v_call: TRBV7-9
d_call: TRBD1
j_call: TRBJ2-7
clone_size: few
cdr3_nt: TGTGCCAGCACCTATACGAGGGGGACAGGGTACGAGCAGTACTTC
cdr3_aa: CASTYTRGTGYEQYF

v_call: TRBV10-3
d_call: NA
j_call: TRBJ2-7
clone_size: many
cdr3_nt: TGTGCCACTGAATCAACCACTAGCAGCTACGAGCAGTACTTC
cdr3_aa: CATESTTSSYEQYF

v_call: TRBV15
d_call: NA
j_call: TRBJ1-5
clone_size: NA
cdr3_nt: TGTGCCACCAGCAGTTCCTTCGCGGGGGCCTCCAATCAGCCCCAGCATTTT
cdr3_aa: CATSSSFAGASNQPQHF

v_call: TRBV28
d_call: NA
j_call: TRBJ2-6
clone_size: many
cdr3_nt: TGTGCCAGCAGTTTCGGGACAAGCTCTGGGGCCAACGTCCTGACTTTC
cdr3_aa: CASSFGTSSGANVLTF

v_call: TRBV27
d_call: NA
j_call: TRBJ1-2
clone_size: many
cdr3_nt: TGTGCCAGCAGATCCAGAAAAGGAGGCTACACCTTC
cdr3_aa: CASRSRKGGYTF

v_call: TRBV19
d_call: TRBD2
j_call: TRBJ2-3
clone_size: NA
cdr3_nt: TGTGCCAGTAGCCGCGCGGGAGTCGCGAATACGCAGTATTTT
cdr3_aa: CASSRAGVANTQYF

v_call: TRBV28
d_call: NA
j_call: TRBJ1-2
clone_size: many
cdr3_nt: TGTGCCAGCAGTTTATTCGCAGGGTTTGGCGGCTACACCTTC
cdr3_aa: CASSLFAGFGGYTF

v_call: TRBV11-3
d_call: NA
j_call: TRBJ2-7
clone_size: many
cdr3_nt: TGTGCCAGCAGCTTCCGGGACGGGGACTACGAGCAGTACTTC
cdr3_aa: CASSFRDGDYEQYF

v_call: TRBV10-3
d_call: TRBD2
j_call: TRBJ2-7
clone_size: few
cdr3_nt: TGTGCCATCAGTGAAAGAGAGGCTAGCGGCTACGAGCAGTACTTC
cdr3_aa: CAISEREASGYEQYF

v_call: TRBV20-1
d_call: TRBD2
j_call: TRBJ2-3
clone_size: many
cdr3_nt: TGCAGTGCCCTCGGACTAGCGGGAGGATCCGGGGATACGCAGTATTTT
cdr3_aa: CSALGLAGGSGDTQYF

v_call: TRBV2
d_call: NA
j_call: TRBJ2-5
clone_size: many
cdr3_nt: TGTGCCAGCGACCCTACAGGGGACTCAGAGACCCAGTACTTC
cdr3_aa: CASDPTGDSETQYF

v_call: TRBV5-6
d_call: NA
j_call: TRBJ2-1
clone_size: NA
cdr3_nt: TGTGCCAGCACACACGGGGGCGACAATGAGCAGTTCTTC
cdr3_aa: CASTHGGDNEQFF

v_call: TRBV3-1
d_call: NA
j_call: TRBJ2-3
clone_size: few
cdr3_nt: TGTGCCAGCAGCCCCCGGACAATTACAGATACGCAGTATTTT
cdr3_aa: CASSPRTITDTQYF

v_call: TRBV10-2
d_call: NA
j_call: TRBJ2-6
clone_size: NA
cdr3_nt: TGCGCCAGCAGGGACTCACAAGGCTCTGGGGCCAACGTCCTGACTTTC
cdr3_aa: CASRDSQGSGANVLTF

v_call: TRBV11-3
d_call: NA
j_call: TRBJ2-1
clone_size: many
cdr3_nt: TGTGCCAGCAGCCCGGGGATATACAATGAGCAGTTCTTC
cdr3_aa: CASSPGIYNEQFF

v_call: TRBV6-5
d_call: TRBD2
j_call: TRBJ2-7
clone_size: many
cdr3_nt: TGTGCCAGCAGTTACTCGTTGGCGGGAGGGGGGCGCTACGAGCAGTACTTC
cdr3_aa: CASSYSLAGGGRYEQYF

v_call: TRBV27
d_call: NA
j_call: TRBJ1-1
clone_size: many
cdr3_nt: TGTGCCAGCAGTTTAAGGTTCTCGGGAACTGAAGCTTTCTTT
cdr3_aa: CASSLRFSGTEAFF

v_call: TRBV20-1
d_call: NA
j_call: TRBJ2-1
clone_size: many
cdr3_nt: TGCAGTGCTAGTAAGGGGAGCTCCTACAATGAGCAGTTCTTC
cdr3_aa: CSASKGSSYNEQFF

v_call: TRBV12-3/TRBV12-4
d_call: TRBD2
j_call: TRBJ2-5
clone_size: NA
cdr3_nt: TGTGCCAGCAGACCGGAAGGACTAGCGGCCCTCCAAGAGACCCAGTACTTC
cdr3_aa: CASRPEGLAALQETQYF

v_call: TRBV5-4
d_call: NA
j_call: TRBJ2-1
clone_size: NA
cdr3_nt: TGTGCCAGCAGCTTGAGAGGGACACACAATGAGCAGTTCTTC
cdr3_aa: CASSLRGTHNEQFF

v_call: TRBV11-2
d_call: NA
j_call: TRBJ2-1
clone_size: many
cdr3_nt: TGTGCCAGCAGCTTTGCGACGGGAACCTACAATGAGCAGTTCTTC
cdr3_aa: CASSFATGTYNEQFF

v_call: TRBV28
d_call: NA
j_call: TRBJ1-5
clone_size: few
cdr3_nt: TGTGCCAGCAGTTCCCATGACCCCGGAGGTGAAGTACCTGGTCAGCCCCAGCATTTT
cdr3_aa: CASSSHDPGGEVPGQPQHF

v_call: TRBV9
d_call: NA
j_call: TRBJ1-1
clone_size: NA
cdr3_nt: TGTGCCAGCAGCCCGAGCGTACGAGCCTCGAACACTGAAGCTTTCTTT
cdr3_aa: CASSPSVRASNTEAFF